What follows are 17 T cell receptor beta chains derived from one specimen sequenced in a study of T cells in Graves' hyperthyroidism and ophthalmopathy. RNA transcripts served as the template for amplifying TCR beta CDR3 regions. During a first-round RT-PCR of the TCR CDR3, the HTBI primer set was used. TCRdb re-derived calls from the multiplex PCR reads in MiXCR, one entry per CDR3 protein. The top ten hold 15% to 20% of the sample, which has 540,000 or so distinct CDR3 sequences, about 43% seen once. The material sequenced was peripheral blood or thyroid tissue (not recorded which). The receptors here all came from an adult woman with Graves' disease, either hyperthyroidism or ophthalmopathy (not recorded which).

This clonotype was detected only once. The gene calls are TRBV4-1 and TRBJ1-1, with 9 positions matching TRBD1. The CDR3 covers 14 residues. V dropped 3 bases and J dropped 4; count of bases not matched to a gene: 3. Germline lookup yields CDR1 MGHRA and CDR2 YSYEKL. Here the CDR3 reads CASSHRDRATEAFF. CDR3 coding DNA: TGCGCCAGCAGCCACCGGGACAGGGCCACTGAAGCTTTCTTT.

The sample holds many counts of this clonotype. The gene calls are TRBV20-1 and TRBJ1-2, with TRBD1 matching 9 bases. The trim removed 0 bases at V and 9 bases at J, leaving 8 bases unmatched. Looked up from germline, CDR1 is DFQATT and CDR2 is SNEGSKA (reference sequence). This CDR3 is 14 amino acids long. The chain's CDR3 is CSARDPTGGGSYTF. CDR3 nucleotides: TGCAGTGCTAGAGATCCTACAGGGGGCGGCAGCTACACCTTC.

This clonotype was observed many times. This chain joins TRBV5-1 and TRBJ2-7, with D unresolved. CDR1 is SGHRS and CDR2 is YFSETQ in the germline V gene. V lost 2 bases to trimming and J lost 5 bases, with 20 bases between them. The CDR3 is 16 amino acids. The CDR3 DNA reads TGCGCCAGCAGCTTTCTCCCCAGCGATGTAGTCGACGAGCAGTACTTC. Translation: CASSFLPSDVVDEQYF.

The V and J genes are TRBV7-2 and TRBJ1-6; weak D call: TRBD1 (6 bases). The CDR3 length is 16 residues. Trimming took off 0 bases at V and 5 bases at J, with 11 bases between the two ends. Germline loops: CDR1 SGHTA, CDR2 FQGNSA. The CDR3 DNA is TGTGCCAGCAGCTTAGCGCGCGGACAGAATAATTCACCCCTCCACTTT. This sequence encodes CASSLARGQNNSPLHF.

In its sample, this clonotype was seen many times. V is TRBV13 and J is TRBJ1-4, with 11 nucleotides matching TRBD1. The CDR3 sequence is 15 residues long. Germline CDR1 and CDR2: PRHDT and FYEKMQ (reference sequence). V was clipped by 2 bases and J by 8 bases; unmatched bases: 4. DNA of the CDR3: TGTGCCAGCAGCTTAACGGGACAGGGGGAAGAAAAACTGTTTTTT. Amino acid sequence: CASSLTGQGEEKLFF.

This chain uses TRBV25-1 with TRBJ2-7; weak D call: TRBD2 (6 bases). CDR3 length: 14 residues. Trimming left V 6 bases short and J 2 bases short, with 14 bases between. The germline CDR1 and CDR2 sequences are MGHDK and SYGVNS. The CDR3 loop is CASSPDYETYEQYF. The CDR3 bases are TGTGCCAGCAGCCCGGACTACGAGACCTACGAGCAGTACTTC.

This clonotype was counted ten times or more. This chain connects TRBV20-1 to TRBJ1-5; TRBD1 agrees at 8 bases. Trimming at V came to 5 bases and at J to 3 bases, leaving 6 bases not matched to a gene. CDR3 length: 14 residues. Germline V gene sequence: CDR1 DFQATT, CDR2 SNEGSKA (reference sequence). This CDR3 reads CSAALGQVNQPQHF. CDR3 DNA: TGCAGTGCTGCGCTGGGACAGGTCAATCAGCCCCAGCATTTT.

This clonotype occurred many times. J is TRBJ1-5 and V is TRBV7-2; D possibly corresponds to TRBD1 (6 bases). Germline values: CDR1 SGHTA, CDR2 FQGNSA. The germline V and J ends were trimmed by 3 bases and 8 bases, with 17 bases remaining between them. The CDR3 runs 15 residues. The CDR3 coding sequence is TGTGCCAGCAGCTTTAATGGACAGACTGGAGAGCCCCAGCATTTT. Its protein product is CASSFNGQTGEPQHF.

At least ten counts were recorded for this clonotype. The chain uses TRBV20-1 and TRBJ2-2, with 8 bases matching TRBD1. CDR1 is DFQATT and CDR2 is SNEGSKA in the germline V gene (reference sequence). V was pared by 1 base and J by 1 base, with 11 bases of the junction left unmatched. The CDR3 runs 18 residues. The chain's CDR3 is CSARAYRGDVMNTGELFF. The DNA of the CDR3 is TGCAGTGCTAGAGCCTACAGGGGGGATGTAATGAACACCGGGGAGCTGTTTTTT.

Ten or more counts support this clonotype. One end of the junction fails to match germline, which may point to a read error. The chain couples TRBV7-7 to TRBJ2-3, with D unclear. This CDR3 region has 14 residues. The germline CDR1 and CDR2 sequences are SSHAT and FNYEAQ (reference sequence). The CDR3 DNA sequence: TGTGCTAGCAGCTTGTCCAGGAGCACAGATACGCAGTATTTT. Its translation: CASSLSRSTDTQYF. The full variable domain, in which reference TRBV7-7 and TRBJ2-3 provide the parts outside the CDR3, is GAGVSQSPRYKVTKRGQDVTLRCDPISSHATLYWYQQALGQGPEFLTYFNYEAQPDKSGLPSDRFSAERPEGSISTLTIQRTEQRDSAMYRCASSLSRSTDTQYFGPGTRLTVL.

The J gene is TRBJ2-6, the V gene TRBV2; no definite D call. Deletions cut 10 bases from V and 0 bases from J, with 7 bases between. CDR3 length: 13 amino acids. CDR1 and CDR2 (germline): SNHLY, FYNNEI. The CDR3 loop reads CATRVSGANVLTF. For the CDR3, the DNA is TGTGCCACCCGGGTCTCTGGGGCCAACGTCCTGACTTTC.

On this clonotype: This may arise from a read error, as a much more abundant clone is one base away. Because the CDR3 is missing its conserved closing phenylalanine or tryptophan, this is likely a read error. CDR3 sequence: CASSHALANQETQYL. DNA for the CDR3: TGTGCCAGCAGTCACGCTCTAGCTAACCAAGAGACCCAGTACCTC. V and J are TRBV10-3 and TRBJ2-5; perhaps TRBD2 as D (5 bases). CDR1 is ENHRY and CDR2 is SYGVKD in the germline V gene. CDR3 length equals 15 residues.

This clonotype was detected ten times or more. The genes are TRBV20-1 and TRBJ1-5; 8 bases map to TRBD1. The germline CDR1 and CDR2 sequences are DFQATT and SNEGSKA (reference sequence). The CDR3 contains 13 residues. Trimming removed 5 bases from V and 7 bases from J; junction bases left unmatched: 7. The CDR3 DNA reads TGCAGTGCTGTTACAGGGGGAGGACAGCCCCAGCATTTT. Amino acids: CSAVTGGGQPQHF.

Concerning this clonotype: Given the absence of the conserved phenylalanine or tryptophan at the CDR3 end, a read error is likely. It is unclear where the CDR3 begins or ends on the DNA, so no DNA is shown, and the CDR3 is as TCRdb lists it. V and J are TRBV20-1 and TRBJ1-1; the table's D call TRBD1 went unverified against the DNA. The germline CDR1 and CDR2 sequences are DFQATT and SNEGSKA (reference sequence). The CDR3 length equals 10 residues, ends included. The CDR3 region is CSARGDTANY.

The V gene is TRBV19, the J gene TRBJ1-6; 9 bases match TRBD1. The CDR3 extends over 15 amino acids. Germline V gene lookup returns CDR1 LNHDA and CDR2 SQIVND (reference sequence). Losses at the gene ends were 5 bases for V and 6 bases for J; bases not matched to a gene: 5. The DNA of the CDR3 is TGTGCCAGTAGTGGCCGGGACAGGGTTAATTCACCCCTCCACTTT. Protein sequence: CASSGRDRVNSPLHF.

In its sample, this clonotype was seen many times. The chain couples TRBV15 to TRBJ2-7, with unresolved D. V was cut by 4 bases and J by 3 bases, with 10 bases left in between. The CDR3 loop spans 13 amino acids. Germline loops: CDR1 LNHNV, CDR2 YYDKDF (reference sequence). As DNA, the CDR3 is TGTGCCACCAGCAAAGAGCAGGTCTACGAGCAGTACTTC. This sequence encodes CATSKEQVYEQYF.

The chain carries TRBV25-1 and TRBJ1-2, with 11 bases lining up with TRBD1. Trimming at V came to 1 base and at J to 5 bases, leaving 6 bases not matched to a gene. Germline V gene data show CDR1 as MGHDK and CDR2 as SYGVNS. The CDR3 is 16 amino acids. As DNA, the CDR3 is TGTGCCAGCAGTGAATCCGGACAGGGGGCGATTTATGGCTACACCTTC. Its translation: CASSESGQGAIYGYTF.